This passage covers 28 T cell receptor beta chains from one sample sequenced in a study of cytomegalovirus exposure and HLA in healthy donors (dated by TCRdb to the late 2010s). The protocol used for the library was the immunoSEQ multiplex PCR assay. For the multiplex PCR, a mixture combining 60 forward primers for TCR Vbeta segments and 13 reverse primers for TCR Jbeta segments was used. TCRdb's version of the immuneACCESS table is confined to in-frame rearrangements and falls short of the full clone set. An unresolved V gene accounts for under half of the shortfall where checked; the remainder is of unknown origin. The sample table contains about 170,000 clones; only one count was recorded for roughly 77% of them. The leading ten clones occupy 1.9% of the sample. Sequenced sample: PBMCs. The receptors derive from a woman between 18 and 30 years old in good health and CMV-seronegative.

The chain carries TRBV7-9 and TRBJ1-4, with TRBD1 matching over 7 bases. The V gene's germline CDR1 is SEHNR and CDR2 FQNEAQ (reference sequence). The CDR3 extends over 16 amino acids. With 8 bases clipped from V and 4 bases from J, the junction kept 13 bases outside the gene matches. In DNA, the CDR3 is TGTGCCAGCGGCTCGCCTCTGGGACAGTTTAATGAAAAACTGTTTTTT. Translating gives CASGSPLGQFNEKLFF.

The chain recombines TRBV15 with TRBJ2-3; D call uncertain. The CDR3 is 16 residues long. Trimming left V 1 base short and J 0 bases short, with 11 bases between. The germline CDR1 and CDR2 sequences are LNHNV and YYDKDF (reference sequence). CDR3 coding DNA: TGTGCCACCAGCAGAGTAGAGCGTGCTAGCACAGATACGCAGTATTTT. As protein: CATSRVERASTDTQYF.

The chain links TRBV18 to TRBJ1-5, with D tentatively TRBD1 (5 bases). Trimming took 4 bases from V and 7 from J, leaving 17 bases between them. Germline CDR1 is KGHSH and CDR2 is LQKENI. The length of the CDR3 is 15 residues. The CDR3 region has the DNA TGTGCCAGCTCACTCTCGGAAGGGCGGGGGCAGCCCCAGCATTTT. This encodes CASSLSEGRGQPQHF.

The chain has TRBV7-2 and TRBJ2-2; unclear D gene. Germline CDR1 SGHTA, CDR2 FQGNSA. The CDR3 extends over 15 amino acids. The V end lost 4 bases, the J end lost 6 bases, and 15 bases lay between the germline ends. The CDR3 DNA reads as TGTGCCAGCAGCTGGCGGAGAGGAGAAGCCGGGGAGCTGTTTTTT. Translation: CASSWRRGEAGELFF.

J is TRBJ1-2 and V is TRBV5-1; TRBD1 matches 7 bases. Germline V gene lookup returns CDR1 SGHRS and CDR2 YFSETQ. V lost 3 bases to trimming and J lost 4 bases; unmatched junction nucleotides: 9. The CDR3 totals 15 residues. Written as DNA, the CDR3 is TGCGCCAGCAGCTGGCGGACAGGCGACATCTATGGCTACACCTTC. Its translation is CASSWRTGDIYGYTF.

This chain uses TRBV19 with TRBJ2-3; a possible D gene is TRBD1 (6 bases). With 5 bases removed from V and 1 base from J, the gap between germline ends came to 16 bases. Germline V gene data show CDR1 as LNHDA and CDR2 as SQIVND (reference sequence). This CDR3 is built from 16 residues. CDR3 sequence (DNA): TGTGCCAGTAGTCATGAGGCGGCAGGGGGCACAGATACGCAGTATTTT. Protein sequence: CASSHEAAGGTDTQYF. The full variable domain, in which reference TRBV19 and TRBJ2-3 provide the parts outside the CDR3, is DGGITQSPKYLFRKEGQNVTLSCEQNLNHDAMYWYRQDPGQGLRLIYYSQIVNDFQKGDIAEGYSVSREKKESFPLTVTSAQKNPTAFYLCASSHEAAGGTDTQYFGPGTRLTVL.

The J gene is TRBJ2-1, the V gene TRBV18; 8 bases match TRBD2. The ends lost 0 bases at V and 7 bases at J; junction bases unmatched: 11. Germline values: CDR1 KGHSH, CDR2 LQKENI. The CDR3 spans 17 residues. CDR3 DNA sequence: TGTGCCAGCTCACCACCGACTAGCGTTCAAGGAGAAAATGAGCAGTTCTTC. As protein: CASSPPTSVQGENEQFF.

This chain links TRBV5-8 with TRBJ2-7; 7 bases map to TRBD1. CDR3 length: 13 residues. The J segment lost 4 bases and the V segment lost 2 bases, leaving 3 bases of the junction unmatched. In germline, CDR1 is SGHTS, CDR2 YDEGEE. The CDR3 loop reads CASSFRDSYEQYF. For the CDR3, the DNA is TGTGCCAGCAGCTTCCGGGACAGTTACGAGCAGTACTTC. Drawing the rest from reference TRBV5-8 and TRBJ2-7, the complete variable domain is EAGVTQSPTHLIKTRGQQATLRCSPISGHTSVYWYQQALGLGLQFLLWYDEGEERNRGNFPPRFSGRQFPNYSSELNVNALELEDSALYLCASSFRDSYEQYFGPGTRLTVT.

The chain is built from TRBV5-4 and TRBJ2-1, with a tentative D call TRBD2 (5 bases). From germline, CDR1 is SGHNT and CDR2 YYREEE (reference sequence). The CDR3 sequence is 14 residues long. Deletions cut 2 bases from V and 2 bases from J, with 8 bases between. In nucleotides, the CDR3 is TGTGCCAGCAGCTTCGTCGGGGCCTACAATGAGCAGTTCTTC. This codes for CASSFVGAYNEQFF.

V gene TRBV19 combines with J gene TRBJ1-1, with a possible D match to TRBD1 (5 bases). The V and J ends lost 7 bases and 6 bases respectively, with 21 bases between them. The germline gives CDR1 LNHDA, CDR2 SQIVND (reference sequence). The CDR3 is 15 residues long. CDR3 region: CASNPRWQGGAEAFF. In nucleotides, the CDR3 is TGTGCCAGTAATCCCCGGTGGCAGGGTGGAGCTGAAGCTTTCTTT.

The genes are TRBV28 and TRBJ1-2; unclear D gene. Germline V gene sequence: CDR1 MDHEN, CDR2 SYDVKM. The germline V and J ends were trimmed by 3 bases and 8 bases, with 13 bases remaining between them. The CDR3 consists of 13 residues. Written as DNA, the CDR3 is TGTGCCAGCAGTTTGCCCGGGAGGCTCGGCTACACCTTC. This encodes CASSLPGRLGYTF.

J is TRBJ2-1 and V is TRBV4-1, with 11 bases fitting TRBD2. Trimming cost V 1 base and J 8 bases; bases outside gene matches: 4. Germline-derived CDR1 and CDR2 are MGHRA and YSYEKL. The CDR3 loop spans 15 amino acids. The CDR3 spells CASSQVSGGADEQFF. The DNA of the CDR3 is TGCGCCAGCAGCCAAGTTAGCGGGGGGGCTGATGAGCAGTTCTTC.

V is TRBV5-1 and J is TRBJ2-7; 10 nucleotides agree with TRBD2. Germline CDR1 reads SGHRS; CDR2 reads YFSETQ. This CDR3 has 15 amino acids. The ends lost 4 bases at V and 4 bases at J; junction bases unmatched: 8. CDR3 in amino acids: CASSRGSGGAYEQYF. DNA for the CDR3: TGCGCCAGCAGCCGGGGGAGCGGGGGGGCGTACGAGCAGTACTTC.

This clone appeared a few times. This chain connects TRBV7-8 to TRBJ1-2; D is undetermined. Germline V gene lookup returns CDR1 SGHVS and CDR2 FQNEAQ. Trimming cost V 3 bases and J 0 bases, with 8 bases left between them. The CDR3 loop spans 14 amino acids. The CDR3 is CASSFQETNYGYTF. Here the CDR3 DNA reads TGTGCCAGCAGCTTCCAAGAGACTAACTATGGCTACACCTTC.

The rearrangement uses TRBV19 and TRBJ2-1, with a possible D match to TRBD2 (6 bases). Trimming shortened V by 3 bases and J by 9 bases, and 12 bases separated the two germline ends. CDR3 size: 13 residues. CDR1 and CDR2 (germline): LNHDA, SQIVND (reference sequence). The DNA for the CDR3 is TGTGCCAGTAGTATTCCCGGGGACTCTGAGCAGTTCTTC. Translating it yields CASSIPGDSEQFF.

The chain uses TRBV7-9 and TRBJ1-2; the D gene is possibly TRBD1 (5 bases). The CDR3 has 14 amino acids. Germline assignment: CDR1 SEHNR and CDR2 FQNEAQ (reference sequence). Trimming cost V 5 bases and J 4 bases, with 14 bases left between them. In DNA, the CDR3 is TGTGCCAGCAGCCCTTGGACATCCGGCTATGGCTACACCTTC. Translation gives CASSPWTSGYGYTF.

The chain recombines TRBV2 with TRBJ2-7; the D gene is possibly TRBD1 (5 bases). This CDR3 has 14 amino acids. Per germline, CDR1 SNHLY and CDR2 FYNNEI. Trimming left V 2 bases short and J 4 bases short, with 12 bases between. CDR3 sequence reads: CASSEPQGSYEQYF. The DNA for the CDR3 is TGTGCCAGCAGTGAACCGCAGGGATCTTACGAGCAGTACTTC.

The CDR3 region is CAWSIRTSGLPDTQYF. DNA for the CDR3: TGTGCCTGGAGTATTAGGACTAGCGGGTTGCCAGATACGCAGTATTTT. The chain recombines TRBV30 with TRBJ2-3, with 11 bases fitting TRBD2. The CDR3 extends over 16 amino acids. Germline V gene lookup returns CDR1 GTSNPN and CDR2 SVGIG (reference sequence). With V trimmed by 2 bases and J by 4 bases, 8 bases remained unmatched.

The chain is built from TRBV7-5 and TRBJ2-3; the table's D call of TRBD1 was not tested on the DNA. TRBV7-5 is flagged as a pseudogene. CDR3 length: 13 residues. The CDR3 spells CVRSLGFRGEQYF. The CDR3 region has the DNA TGTGTCAGAAGCTTAGGATTCAGGGGTGAGCAGTATTTT.

The chain is built from TRBV11-2 and TRBJ2-7; TRBD1 is a possible D gene (6 bases). This CDR3 has 15 residues. Germline CDR1 SGHAT, CDR2 FQNNGV. V lost 5 bases to trimming and J lost 2 bases, with 16 bases between them. CDR3 region: CASSAPGTKPYEQYF. The CDR3 DNA follows: TGTGCCAGCAGCGCTCCCGGGACAAAGCCCTACGAGCAGTACTTC.

This sequence joins TRBV7-3 and TRBJ2-1; maybe TRBD2 (7 bases). The ends were cut back, 0 bases at V and 7 bases at J, with 13 bases in the middle. CDR1 is SGHTA and CDR2 is FQGTGA in the germline V gene. The CDR3 runs to 15 residues. For the CDR3, the DNA is TGTGCCAGCAGCTTAACGGGGGGGCTTTGGAATGAGCAGTTCTTC. This translates into CASSLTGGLWNEQFF.

This clone occurred a few times. This chain links TRBV11-2 with TRBJ2-1, with D unresolved. V lost 2 bases and J lost 4, with 6 bases in between. CDR3 size: 13 residues. The germline V gene encodes CDR1 SGHAT and CDR2 FQNNGV. The CDR3: CASSLNSYNEQFF. CDR3 DNA: TGTGCCAGCAGCTTAAACTCATACAATGAGCAGTTCTTC.

The chain employs TRBV6-1 and TRBJ2-1; D may be TRBD1 (6 bases). Germline loops: CDR1 MNHNS, CDR2 SASEGT. The CDR3 consists of 17 residues. V lost 3 bases to trimming and J lost 2 bases, with 17 bases between them. The CDR3, as DNA: TGTGCCAGCAGTGATTTACCGTGGGACATACCCTACAATGAGCAGTTCTTC. It codes for CASSDLPWDIPYNEQFF.

V and J are TRBV7-8 and TRBJ2-1, with unresolved D. The CDR3 loop spans 12 amino acids. V was shortened by 4 bases and J by 7 bases, with 8 bases between the two germline ends. CDR1 and CDR2 (germline): SGHVS, FQNEAQ. The CDR3 reads CASSSFQNEQFF. The CDR3, as DNA: TGTGCCAGCAGCTCGTTTCAGAATGAGCAGTTCTTC. The entire variable domain, with the rest obtained from reference TRBV7-8 and TRBJ2-1, is as follows: GAGVSQSPRYKVAKRGQDVALRCDPISGHVSLFWYQQALGQGPEFLTYFQNEAQLDKSGLPSDRFFAERPEGSVSTLKIQRTQQEDSAVYLCASSSFQNEQFFGPGTRLTVL.

The rearrangement links TRBV15 to TRBJ2-3, with 9 bases matching TRBD2. The germline CDR1 and CDR2 sequences are LNHNV and YYDKDF (reference sequence). The CDR3 sequence is 15 residues long. Trimming took 7 bases from V and 6 from J; bases not matched to a gene: 11. The CDR3 spells CATTSLAGSADTQYF. The CDR3 region has the DNA TGTGCCACCACCTCGCTAGCGGGAAGTGCGGATACGCAGTATTTT.

The chain employs TRBV9 and TRBJ1-5; maybe TRBD1 (6 bases). In germline, CDR1 is SGDLS, CDR2 YYNGEE. Trimming removed 0 bases at V and 7 bases at J, with 14 bases between. The CDR3 covers 15 residues. Here the CDR3 DNA reads TGTGCCAGCAGCGTAGCCCCAGGGGAGGGGCAGCCCCAGCATTTT. It specifies CASSVAPGEGQPQHF.

CDR3 amino acids: CASSLDREIPEAFF. CDR3 bases: TGTGCCAGCAGCTTAGACAGGGAAATTCCTGAAGCTTTCTTT. The V gene is TRBV5-4, the J gene TRBJ1-1; TRBD1 agrees at 7 bases. The germline V gene has CDR1 SGHNT and CDR2 YYREEE (reference sequence). V trimming: 2 bases; J trimming: 6 bases; junction bases outside the gene matches: 7. The CDR3 sequence is 14 residues long.

The chain links TRBV7-9 to TRBJ2-7, with 10 bases fitting TRBD2. Per germline, CDR1 SEHNR and CDR2 FQNEAQ (reference sequence). V was clipped by 4 bases and J by 7 bases; unmatched bases: 10. The CDR3 has 15 residues. The CDR3 bases are TGTGCCAGCAGCTCGATAGCGGGAGGTTTGAGGGAGCAGTACTTC. It specifies CASSSIAGGLREQYF.